The clone carrying this TCR beta chain was observed many times. No antigen is known for it. The CDR3 is 13 amino acids. Per germline, CDR1 SGHVS and CDR2 FQNEAQ. Trimming took off 5 bases at V and 5 bases at J, with 10 bases between the two ends. The data were taken from a study of blood T cells in healthy people across ages. Study conclusions and caveats: There were more naive CD4+ cells and higher diversity in long-lived donors than in aged donors.

With each sample, at least 5.5 micrograms of total RNA were extracted. Using a J-beta primer mix together with a sample-barcoded 5' primer, a second PCR was run for roughly 6 to 12 cycles. Every cDNA was tagged by a template-switch adaptor with 12 random nucleotides. Per sample, CDR3-containing paired-end reads numbered at least 2.5 million. TCRdb passed the 5' RACE reads through MiXCR, listing each CDR3 protein once. The top ten hold 15% of the sample, which has fewer than 800,000 distinct CDR3 sequences, roughly 30% seen once. Specimen: blood. The chain carries TRBV7-8 and TRBJ1-5; D gene ambiguous. The TCR was taken from a woman of 80 years or more in good health. CDR3 region: CASSPWDYQPQHF. CDR3 in DNA: TGTGCCAGCAGCCCATGGGATTATCAGCCCCAGCATTTT.